The 19 T cell receptor beta chains reported below all come from one sample, sequenced in a study of T-cell reconstitution after alpha-beta-depleted transplantation in children. Molecular barcoding with unique molecular identifiers was used for the TCRbeta library. TCRdb reanalysed the PCR reads using MiXCR and keeps one entry per CDR3 protein. The table lists approximately 1,000,000 distinct CDR3 sequences, around 30% of them singletons. The sample was PBMCs, mostly from graft donor cells, taken 360 days after TCRalphabeta/CD19-depleted stem cell transplant. Source of these receptors: a boy under three years old who had a stem cell transplant for SCID, so the T cells may come from the graft donor.

The chain combines TRBV9 with TRBJ2-3; 10 bases are a match to TRBD2. The V gene's germline CDR1 is SGDLS and CDR2 YYNGEE. Unmatched junction bases numbered 4, after V lost 1 base and J lost 2 bases. The CDR3 totals 16 residues. CDR3 sequence: CASSVHSGGFTDTQYF. The CDR3 nucleotides read TGTGCCAGCAGCGTACATAGCGGGGGGTTCACAGATACGCAGTATTTT. The full variable domain, in which reference TRBV9 and TRBJ2-3 provide the parts outside the CDR3, is DSGVTQTPKHLITATGQRVTLRCSPRSGDLSVYWYQQSLDQGLQFLIQYYNGEERAKGNILERFSAQQFPDLHSELNLSSLELGDSALYFCASSVHSGGFTDTQYFGPGTRLTVL.

This clonotype has a handful of counts. V usage is TRBV18 and J usage is TRBJ2-1; TRBD2 aligns across 8 bases. V trimming: 3 bases; J trimming: 5 bases; junction bases outside the gene matches: 12. Germline CDR1 is KGHSH and CDR2 is LQKENI. This CDR3 region has 17 residues. The CDR3 sequence: CASSPVMAGGTHNEQFF. CDR3 nucleotides: TGTGCCAGCTCACCCGTCATGGCGGGGGGTACCCACAATGAGCAGTTCTTC.

This clonotype has only a few counts. This sequence joins TRBV7-8 and TRBJ2-1, with a tentative D call TRBD1 (5 bases). CDR1 and CDR2 from the germline V gene are SGHVS and FQNEAQ. The CDR3 length is 16 residues. Trimming left V 7 bases short and J 7 bases short, with 23 bases between. CDR3 sequence: CASTLNLRVGWNEQFF. The CDR3 DNA is TGTGCCAGCACCCTGAACCTCAGGGTGGGATGGAATGAGCAGTTCTTC.

This chain joins TRBV6-1 and TRBJ2-3; 9 nucleotides match TRBD1. V was clipped by 4 bases and J by 4 bases; unmatched bases: 9. CDR3 length equals 16 residues. The germline V gene encodes CDR1 MNHNS and CDR2 SASEGT. CDR3 nucleotides: TGTGCCAGCAGTGCGCCTCCGGGACAGGGAGCAGATACGCAGTATTTT. Its translation: CASSAPPGQGADTQYF.

The chain couples TRBV4-1 to TRBJ2-4, with D unresolved. CDR3 length: 15 residues. CDR1 is MGHRA and CDR2 is YSYEKL in the germline V gene. The V end was cut by 1 base, the J end by 0 bases, with 7 bases between. The CDR3 loop is CASSQGSVAKNIQYF. The CDR3 nucleotides read TGCGCCAGCAGCCAAGGAAGCGTAGCCAAAAACATTCAGTACTTC.

The chain links TRBV20-1 to TRBJ2-1, with 14 bases matching TRBD2. The CDR3 extends over 16 amino acids. V was pared by 0 bases and J by 7 bases, with 5 bases of the junction left unmatched. Germline CDR1 DFQATT, CDR2 SNEGSKA (reference sequence). The CDR3 reads CSARDFRTSGGNEQFF. The DNA of the CDR3 is TGCAGTGCTAGAGATTTTCGGACTAGCGGGGGGAATGAGCAGTTCTTC.

This clonotype was detected a few times. The chain employs TRBV20-1 and TRBJ2-1; D is perhaps TRBD1 (5 bases). Germline V gene sequence: CDR1 DFQATT, CDR2 SNEGSKA (reference sequence). The CDR3 covers 19 residues. The V gene lost 3 bases and the J gene lost 2 bases, with 26 bases spanning the gap. This chain's CDR3 is CSASNPLVRAGSPYNEQFF. DNA for the CDR3: TGCAGTGCTAGTAACCCGTTAGTAAGGGCAGGGTCCCCCTACAATGAGCAGTTCTTC.

This chain connects TRBV5-5 to TRBJ2-3; TRBD2 matches 10 bases. J was trimmed by 6 bases and V by 3 bases; bases with no gene match: 7. Germline assignment: CDR1 SGHKS and CDR2 YYEKEE (reference sequence). The CDR3 is 15 amino acids. The CDR3 DNA follows: TGTGCCAGCAGCTCGTACCTAGCGGGGGTTGATACGCAGTATTTT. As protein: CASSSYLAGVDTQYF.

Only a few counts were recorded for this clonotype. The CDR3 here is CASSHGTSQETQYF. For the CDR3, the DNA is TGTGCCAGCAGCCACGGGACTTCTCAAGAGACCCAGTACTTC. J is TRBJ2-5 and V is TRBV4-2, with a tentative D call TRBD2 (6 bases). The V end lost 3 bases, the J end lost 2 bases, and 10 bases lay between the germline ends. The CDR3 is 14 amino acids. The germline CDR1 and CDR2 sequences are LGHNA and YNFKEQ.

This clonotype turned up a few times. The gene calls are TRBV4-1 and TRBJ2-1; no clear D. Trimming left V 5 bases short and J 0 bases short, with 11 bases between. Germline CDR1 is MGHRA and CDR2 is YSYEKL. The CDR3 extends over 15 amino acids. In DNA, the CDR3 is TGCGCCAGCAGCTGGGCGCCCCCCTCCTACAATGAGCAGTTCTTC. Translating it yields CASSWAPPSYNEQFF.

This clonotype was counted between two and nine times. This chain joins TRBV18 and TRBJ2-1; 11 bases align to TRBD2. Trimming at V came to 6 bases and at J to 3 bases, leaving 4 bases not matched to a gene. Germline CDR1 KGHSH, CDR2 LQKENI. This CDR3 has 15 residues. CDR3 coding DNA: TGTGCCAGCTCCCTAGCGGGGGGCCACTACAATGAGCAGTTCTTC. Encoded protein: CASSLAGGHYNEQFF.

This clonotype showed up just a few times. The chain has TRBV20-1 and TRBJ1-4, with D possibly being TRBD1 (5 bases). The V end was cut by 1 base, the J end by 4 bases, with 13 bases between. The CDR3 is 15 amino acids. The germline V gene has CDR1 DFQATT and CDR2 SNEGSKA (reference sequence). CDR3 residues: CSARAPTDSNEKLFF. The CDR3 bases are TGCAGTGCTAGAGCCCCGACCGACAGTAATGAAAAACTGTTTTTT.

The V and J genes are TRBV29-1 and TRBJ2-7; the D gene is possibly TRBD2 (7 bases). V lost 4 bases and J 4 bases, leaving 17 bases between the germline ends. Germline CDR1 is SQVTM and CDR2 is ANQGSEA. The CDR3 has 14 residues. CDR3 loop: CSVVSRGPRYEQYF. For the CDR3, the DNA is TGCAGCGTTGTTTCGCGGGGGCCCCGGTACGAGCAGTACTTC.

The V call is TRBV6-4, the J call TRBJ2-3; TRBD2 agrees at 8 bases. Looked up from germline, CDR1 is MRHNA and CDR2 is SNTAGT. The CDR3 runs 15 residues. V lost 5 bases and J lost 3; bases outside the gene matches: 7. Here the CDR3 reads CASSKRRGDTDTQYF. CDR3 nucleotides: TGTGCCAGCAGTAAGCGGCGGGGGGATACAGATACGCAGTATTTT.

This clonotype has just a few counts. The rearrangement links TRBV6-5 to TRBJ2-3, with TRBD2 matching 7 bases. The CDR3 covers 16 residues. Per the germline V gene, CDR1 is MNHEY and CDR2 is SVGAGI. V dropped 0 bases and J dropped 1; count of bases not matched to a gene: 4. The CDR3, as DNA: TGTGCCAGCAGTTACTCGACACGGGGGGGCACAGATACGCAGTATTTT. It translates to CASSYSTRGGTDTQYF.

The V and J genes are TRBV24-1 and TRBJ2-1; D possibly corresponds to TRBD1 (5 bases). In germline, CDR1 is KGHDR, CDR2 SFDVKD. This CDR3 contains 16 residues. Trimming stripped 3 bases from V and 0 bases from J, with 11 bases between. The CDR3 here is CATSDPTGDSYNEQFF. Here the CDR3 DNA reads TGTGCCACCAGTGATCCCACAGGAGACTCCTACAATGAGCAGTTCTTC.

This chain joins TRBV5-1 and TRBJ1-6; D might be TRBD1 (6 bases). Germline-derived CDR1 and CDR2 are SGHRS and YFSETQ. Trimming left V 3 bases short and J 7 bases short, with 11 bases between. This CDR3 is built from 14 residues. The CDR3 spells CASSYTGTNSPLHF. The CDR3 DNA follows: TGCGCCAGCAGCTATACAGGGACCAATTCACCCCTCCACTTT.

This clonotype was observed a few times. This chain connects TRBV12-3 or TRBV12-4 to TRBJ2-1; 10 bases align to TRBD2. The V gene end was trimmed by 7 bases and the J gene end by 5 bases; junction bases not matched to a gene: 8. The CDR3 has 15 residues. CDR3 nucleotide sequence: TGTGCCAGCACCTTAGGACTAGCGGCGAACAATGAGCAGTTCTTC. Protein sequence: CASTLGLAANNEQFF.

J is TRBJ2-7 and V is TRBV27, with D perhaps TRBD1 (6 bases). There are 14 residues in the CDR3. Germline CDR1 MNHEY, CDR2 SMNVEV (reference sequence). With 8 bases removed from V and 3 bases from J, the gap between germline ends came to 17 bases. CDR3 DNA: TGTGCCAGCTCTCGCTTTGTACAGGGCTACGAGCAGTACTTC. Amino acids: CASSRFVQGYEQYF.